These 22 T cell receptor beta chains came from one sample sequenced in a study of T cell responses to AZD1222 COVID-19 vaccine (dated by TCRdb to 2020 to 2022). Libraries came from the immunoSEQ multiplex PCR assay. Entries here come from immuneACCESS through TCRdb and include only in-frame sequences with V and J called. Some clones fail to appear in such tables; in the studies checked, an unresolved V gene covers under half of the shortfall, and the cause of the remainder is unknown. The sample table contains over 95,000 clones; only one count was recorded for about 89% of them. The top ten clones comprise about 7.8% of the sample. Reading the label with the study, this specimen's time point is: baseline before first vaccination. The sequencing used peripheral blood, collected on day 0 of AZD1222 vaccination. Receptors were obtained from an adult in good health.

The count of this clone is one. CDR3 coding DNA: TGTGCCAGCCTGAGGACAAGTAATGAAAAACTGTTTTTT. It yields the protein CASLRTSNEKLFF. This chain connects TRBV28 to TRBJ1-4; a possible D gene is TRBD1 (5 bases). The CDR3 extends over 13 amino acids. V dropped 8 bases and J dropped 4 bases, with 11 bases sitting between them. Germline-derived CDR1 and CDR2 are MDHEN and SYDVKM.

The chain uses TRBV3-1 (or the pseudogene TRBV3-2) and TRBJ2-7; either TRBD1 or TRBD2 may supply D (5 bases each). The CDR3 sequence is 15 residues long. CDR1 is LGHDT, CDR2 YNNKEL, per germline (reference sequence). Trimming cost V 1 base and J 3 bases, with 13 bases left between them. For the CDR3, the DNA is TGTGCCAGCAGCCAAGCGGGGTTGGGGGTCTACGAGCAGTACTTC. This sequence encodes CASSQAGLGVYEQYF.

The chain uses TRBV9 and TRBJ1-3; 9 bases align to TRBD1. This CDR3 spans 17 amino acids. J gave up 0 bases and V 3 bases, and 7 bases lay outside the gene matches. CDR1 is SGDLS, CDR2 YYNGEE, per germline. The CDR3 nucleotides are TGTGCCAGCAGCGCCGGCGGGACAGGGAACTCTGGAAACACCATATATTTT. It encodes CASSAGGTGNSGNTIYF.

The CDR3 reads CASGASILFNEKLFF. In DNA form, the CDR3 reads TGTGCCTCGGGGGCCTCCATACTCTTTAATGAAAAACTGTTTTTT. This chain uses TRBV28 with TRBJ1-4, with D possibly being TRBD1 (6 bases). Trimming pared 11 bases from V and 4 bases from J, leaving 20 bases between. Per germline, CDR1 MDHEN and CDR2 SYDVKM. This CDR3 spans 15 amino acids.

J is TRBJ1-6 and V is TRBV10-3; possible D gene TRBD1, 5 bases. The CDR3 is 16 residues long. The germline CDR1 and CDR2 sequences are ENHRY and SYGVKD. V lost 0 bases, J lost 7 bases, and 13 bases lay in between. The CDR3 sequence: CAISESRRGTNSPLHF. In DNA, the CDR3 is TGTGCCATCAGTGAGTCTAGAAGGGGTACGAATTCACCCCTCCACTTT.

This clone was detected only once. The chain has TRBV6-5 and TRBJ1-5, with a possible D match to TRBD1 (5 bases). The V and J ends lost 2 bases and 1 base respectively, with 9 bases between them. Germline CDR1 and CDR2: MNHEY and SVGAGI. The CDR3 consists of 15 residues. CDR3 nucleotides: TGTGCCAGCAGTTACGGGGCGGGGAGCAATCAGCCCCAGCATTTT. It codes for CASSYGAGSNQPQHF.

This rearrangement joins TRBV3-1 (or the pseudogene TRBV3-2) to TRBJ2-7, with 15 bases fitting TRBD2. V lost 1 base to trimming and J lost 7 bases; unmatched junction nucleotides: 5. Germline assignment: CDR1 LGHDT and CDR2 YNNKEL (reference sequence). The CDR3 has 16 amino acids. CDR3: CASSQGGTSGGREQYF. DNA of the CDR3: TGTGCCAGCAGCCAAGGCGGGACTAGCGGGGGGAGGGAGCAGTACTTC.

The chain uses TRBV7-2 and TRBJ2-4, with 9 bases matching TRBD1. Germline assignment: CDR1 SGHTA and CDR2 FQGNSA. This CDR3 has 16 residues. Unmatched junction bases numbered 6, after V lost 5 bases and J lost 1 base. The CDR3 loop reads CASSLTGGQAKNIQYF. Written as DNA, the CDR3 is TGTGCCAGCAGCCTTACAGGGGGCCAGGCCAAAAACATTCAGTACTTC.

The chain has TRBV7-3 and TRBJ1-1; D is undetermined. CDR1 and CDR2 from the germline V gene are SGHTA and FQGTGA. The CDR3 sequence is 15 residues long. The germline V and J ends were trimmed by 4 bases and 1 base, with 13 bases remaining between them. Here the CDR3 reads CASSSSSSPNTEAFF. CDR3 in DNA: TGTGCCAGCAGCTCCTCGAGTAGTCCGAACACTGAAGCTTTCTTT.

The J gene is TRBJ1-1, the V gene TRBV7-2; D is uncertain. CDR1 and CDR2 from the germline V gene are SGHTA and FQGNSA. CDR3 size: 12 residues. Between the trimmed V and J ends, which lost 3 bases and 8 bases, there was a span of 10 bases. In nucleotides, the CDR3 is TGTGCCAGCAGCTTTCCCCCAGCGGAAGCTTTCTTT. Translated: CASSFPPAEAFF.

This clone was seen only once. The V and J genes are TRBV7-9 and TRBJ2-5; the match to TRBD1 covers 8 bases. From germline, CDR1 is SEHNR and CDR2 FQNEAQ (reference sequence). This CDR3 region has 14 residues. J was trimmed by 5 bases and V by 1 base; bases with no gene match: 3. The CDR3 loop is CASSLGQGLETQYF. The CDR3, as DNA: TGTGCCAGCAGCTTAGGACAGGGGCTGGAGACCCAGTACTTC. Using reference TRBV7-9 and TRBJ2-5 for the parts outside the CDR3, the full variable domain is DTGVSQNPRHKITKRGQNVTFRCDPISEHNRLYWYRQTLGQGPEFLTYFQNEAQLEKSRLLSDRFSAERPKGSFSTLEIQRTEQGDSAMYLCASSLGQGLETQYFGPGTRLLVL.

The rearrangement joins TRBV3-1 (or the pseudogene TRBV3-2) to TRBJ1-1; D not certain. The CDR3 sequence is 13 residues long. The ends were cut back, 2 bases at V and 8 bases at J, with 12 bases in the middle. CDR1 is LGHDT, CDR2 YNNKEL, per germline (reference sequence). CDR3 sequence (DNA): TGTGCCAGCAGCCAATGGAGCCAATCCGAAGCTTTCTTT. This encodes CASSQWSQSEAFF.

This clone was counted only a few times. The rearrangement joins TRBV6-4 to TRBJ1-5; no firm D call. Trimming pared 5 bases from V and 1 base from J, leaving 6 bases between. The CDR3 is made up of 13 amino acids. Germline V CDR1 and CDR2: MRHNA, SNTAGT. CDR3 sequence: CASSKESNQPQHF. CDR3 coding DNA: TGTGCCAGCAGTAAGGAAAGCAATCAGCCCCAGCATTTT.

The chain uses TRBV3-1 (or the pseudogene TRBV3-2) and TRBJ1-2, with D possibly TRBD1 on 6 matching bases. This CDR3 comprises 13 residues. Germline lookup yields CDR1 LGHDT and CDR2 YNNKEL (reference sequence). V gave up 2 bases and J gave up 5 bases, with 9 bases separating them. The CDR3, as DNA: TGTGCCAGCAGCCAAAACAGGGCGTATGGCTACACCTTC. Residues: CASSQNRAYGYTF.

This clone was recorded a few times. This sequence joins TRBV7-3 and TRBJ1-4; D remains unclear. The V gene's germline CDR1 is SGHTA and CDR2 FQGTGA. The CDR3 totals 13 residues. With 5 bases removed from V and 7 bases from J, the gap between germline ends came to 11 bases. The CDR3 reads CASSQWEGEKLFF. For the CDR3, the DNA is TGTGCCAGCAGCCAGTGGGAGGGTGAAAAACTGTTTTTT.

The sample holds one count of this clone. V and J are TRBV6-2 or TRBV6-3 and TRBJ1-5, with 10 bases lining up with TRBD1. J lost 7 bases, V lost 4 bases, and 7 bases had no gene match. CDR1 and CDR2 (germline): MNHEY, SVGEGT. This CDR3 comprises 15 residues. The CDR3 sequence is CASSSDRGQGQPQHF. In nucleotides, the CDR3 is TGTGCCAGCAGTTCAGACAGGGGGCAGGGGCAGCCCCAGCATTTT.

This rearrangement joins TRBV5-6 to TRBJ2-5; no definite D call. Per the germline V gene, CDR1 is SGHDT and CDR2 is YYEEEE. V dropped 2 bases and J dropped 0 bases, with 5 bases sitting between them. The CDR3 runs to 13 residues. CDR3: CASSLPNQETQYF. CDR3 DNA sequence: TGTGCCAGCAGCTTACCCAACCAAGAGACCCAGTACTTC.

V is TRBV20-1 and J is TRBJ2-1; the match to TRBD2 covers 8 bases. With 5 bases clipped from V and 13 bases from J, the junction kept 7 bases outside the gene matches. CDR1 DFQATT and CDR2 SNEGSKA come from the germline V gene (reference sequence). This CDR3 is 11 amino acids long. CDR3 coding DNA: TGCAGTGCTTGGAGCGGGACTAGTCAGTTCTTC. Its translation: CSAWSGTSQFF.

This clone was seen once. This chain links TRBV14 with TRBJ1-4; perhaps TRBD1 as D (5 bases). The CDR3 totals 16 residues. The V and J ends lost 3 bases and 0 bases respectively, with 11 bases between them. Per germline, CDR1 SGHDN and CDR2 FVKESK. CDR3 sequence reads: CASSQSRGTTNEKLFF. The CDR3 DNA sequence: TGTGCCAGCAGCCAGTCCCGGGGGACAACTAATGAAAAACTGTTTTTT.

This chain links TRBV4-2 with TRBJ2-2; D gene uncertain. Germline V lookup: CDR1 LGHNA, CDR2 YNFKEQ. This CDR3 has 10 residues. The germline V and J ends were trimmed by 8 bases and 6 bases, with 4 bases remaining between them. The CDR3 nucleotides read TGTGCCAGCTGCCCCGGGGAGCTGTTTTTT. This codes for CASCPGELFF.

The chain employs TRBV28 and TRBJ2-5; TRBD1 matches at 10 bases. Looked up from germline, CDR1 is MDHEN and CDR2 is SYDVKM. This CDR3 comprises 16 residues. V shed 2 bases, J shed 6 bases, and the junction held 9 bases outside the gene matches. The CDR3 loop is CASSLPGQGLGKTQYF. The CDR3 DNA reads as TGTGCCAGCAGTTTACCGGGACAGGGGTTGGGGAAGACCCAGTACTTC.

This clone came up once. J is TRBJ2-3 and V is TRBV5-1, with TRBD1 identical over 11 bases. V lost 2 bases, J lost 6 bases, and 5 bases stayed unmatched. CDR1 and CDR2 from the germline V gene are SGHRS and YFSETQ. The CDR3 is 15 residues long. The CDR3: CASSFGQGAADTQYF. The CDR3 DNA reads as TGCGCCAGCAGCTTCGGACAGGGGGCAGCGGATACGCAGTATTTT.